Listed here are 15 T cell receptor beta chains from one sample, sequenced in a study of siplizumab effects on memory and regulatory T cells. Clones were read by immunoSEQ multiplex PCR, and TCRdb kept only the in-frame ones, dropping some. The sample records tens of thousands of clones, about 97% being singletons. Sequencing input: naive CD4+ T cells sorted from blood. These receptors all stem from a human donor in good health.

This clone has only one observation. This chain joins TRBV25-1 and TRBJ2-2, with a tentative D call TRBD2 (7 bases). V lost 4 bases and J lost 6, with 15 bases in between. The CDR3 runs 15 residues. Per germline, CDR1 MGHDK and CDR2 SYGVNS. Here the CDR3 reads CASSVIGGAAGELFF. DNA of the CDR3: TGTGCCAGCAGTGTTATAGGGGGGGCCGCCGGGGAGCTGTTTTTT.

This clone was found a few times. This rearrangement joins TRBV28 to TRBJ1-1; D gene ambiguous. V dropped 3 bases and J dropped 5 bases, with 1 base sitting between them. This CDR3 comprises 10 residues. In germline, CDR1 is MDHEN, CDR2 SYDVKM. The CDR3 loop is CASSLTEAFF. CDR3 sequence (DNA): TGTGCCAGCAGTTTGACTGAAGCTTTCTTT.

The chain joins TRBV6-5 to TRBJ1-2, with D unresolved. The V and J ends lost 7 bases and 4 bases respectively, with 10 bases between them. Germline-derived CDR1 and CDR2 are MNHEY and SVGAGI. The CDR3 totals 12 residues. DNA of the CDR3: TGTGCCAGCAAACGAGCCTCCTATGGCTACACCTTC. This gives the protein CASKRASYGYTF.

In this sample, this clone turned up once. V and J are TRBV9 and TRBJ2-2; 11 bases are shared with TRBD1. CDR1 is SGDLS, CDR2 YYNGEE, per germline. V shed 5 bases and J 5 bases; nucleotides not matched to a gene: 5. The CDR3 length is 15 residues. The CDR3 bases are TGTGCCAGCAGGACCGGGACAGGGGGAACCGGGGAGCTGTTTTTT. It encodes CASRTGTGGTGELFF.

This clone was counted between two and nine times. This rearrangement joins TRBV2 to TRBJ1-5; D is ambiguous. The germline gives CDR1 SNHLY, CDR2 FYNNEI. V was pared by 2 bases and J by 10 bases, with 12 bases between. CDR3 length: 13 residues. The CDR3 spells CASSERRSRPQHF. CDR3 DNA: TGTGCCAGCAGTGAAAGGCGAAGTCGCCCCCAGCATTTT.

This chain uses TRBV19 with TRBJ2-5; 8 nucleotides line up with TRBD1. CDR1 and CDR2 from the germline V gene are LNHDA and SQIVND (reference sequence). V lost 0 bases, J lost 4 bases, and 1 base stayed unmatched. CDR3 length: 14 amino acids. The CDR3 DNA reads TGTGCCAGTAGTATAGATGACAGGGGAGAGACCCAGTACTTC. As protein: CASSIDDRGETQYF.

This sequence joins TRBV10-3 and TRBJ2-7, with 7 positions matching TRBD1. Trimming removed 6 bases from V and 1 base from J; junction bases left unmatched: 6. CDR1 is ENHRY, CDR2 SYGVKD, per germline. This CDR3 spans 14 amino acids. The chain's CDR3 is CAIRPGTESYEQYF. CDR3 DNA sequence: TGTGCCATCAGACCCGGGACAGAGTCCTACGAGCAGTACTTC.

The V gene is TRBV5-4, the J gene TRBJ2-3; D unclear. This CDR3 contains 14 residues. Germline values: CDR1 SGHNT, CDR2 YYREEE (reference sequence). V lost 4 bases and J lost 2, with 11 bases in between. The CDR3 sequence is CASSPTNPTDTQYF. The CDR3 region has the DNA TGTGCCAGCAGCCCTACTAACCCCACAGATACGCAGTATTTT.

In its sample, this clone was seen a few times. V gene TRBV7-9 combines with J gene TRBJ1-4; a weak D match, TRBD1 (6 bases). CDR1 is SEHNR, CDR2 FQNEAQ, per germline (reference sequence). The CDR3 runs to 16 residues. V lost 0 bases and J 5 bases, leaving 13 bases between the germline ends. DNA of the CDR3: TGTGCCAGCAGCTTAGCTTACCAGGGGCCGAATGAAAAACTGTTTTTT. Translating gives CASSLAYQGPNEKLFF.

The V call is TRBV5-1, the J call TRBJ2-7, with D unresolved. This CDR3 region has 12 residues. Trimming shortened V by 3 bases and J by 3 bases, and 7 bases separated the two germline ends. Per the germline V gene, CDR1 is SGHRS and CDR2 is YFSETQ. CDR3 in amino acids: CASSSLGYEQYF. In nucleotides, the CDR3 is TGCGCCAGCAGCTCCTTGGGCTACGAGCAGTACTTC.

The CDR3 is CASSLGHPNTEAFF. Here the CDR3 DNA reads TGTGCCAGCAGCTTAGGACACCCGAACACTGAAGCTTTCTTT. The chain recombines TRBV11-3 with TRBJ1-1; D not certain. This CDR3 comprises 14 residues. V lost 1 base and J lost 1, with 7 bases in between. Germline V gene sequence: CDR1 SGHNT, CDR2 YENEEA.

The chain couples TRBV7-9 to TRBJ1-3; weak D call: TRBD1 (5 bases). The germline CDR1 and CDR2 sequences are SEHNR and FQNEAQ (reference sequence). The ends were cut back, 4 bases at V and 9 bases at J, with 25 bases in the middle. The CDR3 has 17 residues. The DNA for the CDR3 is TGTGCCAGCAGCTACCGAGCGGGACTCCCCGGGGGTCGCACCATATATTTT. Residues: CASSYRAGLPGGRTIYF.

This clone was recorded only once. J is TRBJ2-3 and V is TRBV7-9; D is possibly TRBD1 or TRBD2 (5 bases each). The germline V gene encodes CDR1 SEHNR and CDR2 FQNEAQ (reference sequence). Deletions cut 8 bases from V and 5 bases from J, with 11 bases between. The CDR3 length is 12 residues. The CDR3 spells CASGGYLDTQYF. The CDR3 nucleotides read TGTGCCAGCGGGGGTTATTTAGATACGCAGTATTTT.

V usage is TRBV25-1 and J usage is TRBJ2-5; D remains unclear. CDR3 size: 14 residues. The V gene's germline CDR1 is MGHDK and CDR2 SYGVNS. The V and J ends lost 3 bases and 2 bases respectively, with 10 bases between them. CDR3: CASSDPLLQETQYF. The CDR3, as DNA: TGTGCCAGCAGTGACCCCTTACTACAAGAGACCCAGTACTTC. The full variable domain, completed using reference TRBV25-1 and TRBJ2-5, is EADIYQTPRYLVIGTGKKITLECSQTMGHDKMYWYQQDPGMELHLIHYSYGVNSTEKGDLSSESTVSRIRTEHFPLTLESARPSHTSQYLCASSDPLLQETQYFGPGTRLLVL.

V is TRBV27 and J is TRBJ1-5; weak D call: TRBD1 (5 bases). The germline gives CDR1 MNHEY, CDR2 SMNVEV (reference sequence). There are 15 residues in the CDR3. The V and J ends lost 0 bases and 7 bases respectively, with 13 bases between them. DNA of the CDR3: TGTGCCAGCAGTTTATCAAGGCAGGGTGGACAGCCCCAGCATTTT. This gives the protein CASSLSRQGGQPQHF.